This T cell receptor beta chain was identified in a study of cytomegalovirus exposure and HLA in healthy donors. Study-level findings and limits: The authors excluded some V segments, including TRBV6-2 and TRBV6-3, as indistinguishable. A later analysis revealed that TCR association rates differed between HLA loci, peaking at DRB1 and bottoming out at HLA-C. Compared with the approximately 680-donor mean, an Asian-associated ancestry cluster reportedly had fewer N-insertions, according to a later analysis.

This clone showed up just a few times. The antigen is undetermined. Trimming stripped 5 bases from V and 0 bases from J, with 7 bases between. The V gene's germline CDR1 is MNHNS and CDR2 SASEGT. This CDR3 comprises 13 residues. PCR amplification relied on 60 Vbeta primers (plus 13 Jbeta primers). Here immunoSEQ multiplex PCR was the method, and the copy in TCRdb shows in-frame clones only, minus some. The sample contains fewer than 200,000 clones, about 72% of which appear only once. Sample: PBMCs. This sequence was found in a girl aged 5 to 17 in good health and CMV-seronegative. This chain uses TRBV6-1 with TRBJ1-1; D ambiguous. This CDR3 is CASSRSMNTEAFF. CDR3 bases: TGTGCCAGCAGTCGCAGTATGAACACTGAAGCTTTCTTT.